This T cell receptor beta chain appears in the sequencing data of a study of blood T cell repertoires in COVID-19. The wider study: Both acute and convalescent COVID-19 samples were obtained from the United States, Italy and Spain. T cells, B-cell-depleted T cells, or PBMCs provided the cDNA or gDNA that served as material.

The CDR3 is 14 residues long. Germline V gene data show CDR1 as SNHLY and CDR2 as FYNNEI. The V and J ends lost 10 bases and 6 bases, in that order; junction bases with no gene match: 9. As originally analysed: Cell counts per sample came from amplifying reference gene primers. Method: immunoSEQ multiplex PCR; TCRdb's copy keeps in-frame clones and lacks some. D and trimming come from the DNA, and the V and J calls and clone size come from that table. The sample has around 200,000 clones, roughly 84% seen once; the top ten hold around 10%. The TCR was taken from a woman of 80 years or more with acute or convalescent COVID-19. This chain joins TRBV2 and TRBJ2-1, with 10 nucleotides matching TRBD2. Material for sequencing was peripheral blood. The CDR3 is CATDGTSDANEQFF. The CDR3, as DNA: TGTGCCACCGACGGGACTAGCGATGCCAATGAGCAGTTCTTC. The full variable domain, its missing parts supplied by reference TRBV2 and TRBJ2-1, is EPEVTQTPSHQVTQMGQEVILRCVPISNHLYFYWYRQILGQKVEFLVSFYNNEISEKSEIFDDQFSVERPDGSNFTLKIRSTKLEDSAMYFCATDGTSDANEQFFGPGTRLTVL.